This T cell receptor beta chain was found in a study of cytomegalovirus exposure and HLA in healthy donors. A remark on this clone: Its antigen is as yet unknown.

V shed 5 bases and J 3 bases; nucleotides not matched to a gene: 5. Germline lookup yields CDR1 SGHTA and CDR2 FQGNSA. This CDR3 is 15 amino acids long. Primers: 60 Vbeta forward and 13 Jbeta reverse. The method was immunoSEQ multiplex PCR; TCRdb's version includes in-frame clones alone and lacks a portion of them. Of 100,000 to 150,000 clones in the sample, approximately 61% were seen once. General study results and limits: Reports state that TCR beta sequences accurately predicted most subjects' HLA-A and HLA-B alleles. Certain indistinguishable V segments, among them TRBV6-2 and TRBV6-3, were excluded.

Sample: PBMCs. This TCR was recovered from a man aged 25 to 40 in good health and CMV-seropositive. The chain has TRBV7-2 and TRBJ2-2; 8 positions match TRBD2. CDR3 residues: CASSPEREYTGELFF. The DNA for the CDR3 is TGTGCCAGCAGCCCAGAGCGGGAGTACACCGGGGAGCTGTTTTTT. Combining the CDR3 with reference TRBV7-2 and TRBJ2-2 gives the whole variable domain GAGVSQSPSNKVTEKGKDVELRCDPISGHTALYWYRQSLGQGLEFLIYFQGNSAPDKSGLPSDRFSAERTGGSVSTLTIQRTQQEDSAVYLCASSPEREYTGELFFGEGSRLTVL.